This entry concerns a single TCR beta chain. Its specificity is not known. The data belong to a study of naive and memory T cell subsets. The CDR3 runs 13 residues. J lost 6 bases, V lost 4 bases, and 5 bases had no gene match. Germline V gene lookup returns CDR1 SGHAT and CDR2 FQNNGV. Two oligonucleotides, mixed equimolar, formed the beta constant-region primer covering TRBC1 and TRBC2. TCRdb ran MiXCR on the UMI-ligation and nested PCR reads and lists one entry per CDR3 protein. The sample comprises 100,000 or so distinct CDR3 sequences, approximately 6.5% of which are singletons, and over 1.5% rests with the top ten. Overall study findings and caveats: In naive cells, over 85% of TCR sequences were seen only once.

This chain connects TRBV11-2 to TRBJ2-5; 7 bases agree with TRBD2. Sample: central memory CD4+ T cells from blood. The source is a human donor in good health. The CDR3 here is CASSSAGMQTQYF. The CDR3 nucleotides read TGTGCCAGCAGCTCAGCGGGGATGCAGACCCAGTACTTC.